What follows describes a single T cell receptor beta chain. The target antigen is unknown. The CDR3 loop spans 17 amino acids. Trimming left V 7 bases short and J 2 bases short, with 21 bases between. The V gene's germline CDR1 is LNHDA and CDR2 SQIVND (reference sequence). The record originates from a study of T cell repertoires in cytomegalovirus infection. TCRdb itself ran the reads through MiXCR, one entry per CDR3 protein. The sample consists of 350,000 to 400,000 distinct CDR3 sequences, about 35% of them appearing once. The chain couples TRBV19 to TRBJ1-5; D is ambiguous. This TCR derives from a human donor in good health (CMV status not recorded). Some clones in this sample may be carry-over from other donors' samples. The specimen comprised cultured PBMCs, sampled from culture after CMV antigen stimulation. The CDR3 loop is CASKGSRVGVGNQPQHF. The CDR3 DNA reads TGTGCCAGTAAGGGATCACGGGTTGGTGTGGGCAATCAGCCCCAGCATTTT.